The entry that follows covers one TCR beta chain sequence. The clone's antigen remains unknown. No clone much larger than this one lies a single base away; base qualities are absent. The source of the sample is a study of shared T cell receptors in the human thymus (dated by TCRdb to about 2021). Broadly, across the study: The study investigated the way shared, self-reactive T-cell receptor alpha chains are produced in the human thymus.

Libraries were prepared through the immunoSEQ multiplex PCR assay. TCRdb retrieved this table from immuneACCESS and kept in-frame rearrangements only. Not all clones are present; in checked studies, unresolved V genes account for under half, and no reason is known for the remainder. The table for this sample lists hundreds of thousands of clones; more than 75% of them were counted only once. The ten most abundant clones make up about 0.01% of the sample. CDR1 LGHNA and CDR2 YSLEER are derived from the germline V gene. Inclusive of the bounding cysteine and phenylalanine, the CDR3 is 16 residues long. The entry retains the CDR3 DNA only, 48 bases that are in frame from base 1. The V and J ends are trimmed by 1 base and 3 bases, leaving 15 bases between them. These data were also filed under a second study, of human thymus T cells. From the second report: In Finland, the donors were immunologically healthy infants who were having open corrective cardiac surgery for congenital heart defects. Thymus tissue was obtained as surgical resects removed during corrective cardiac surgery. Biased V and J gene segment usage appeared to be present in both thymic and peripheral blood repertoires. The related research reported highly overlapping thymic TCR repertoires among unrelated individuals. The study characterized TCR alpha and beta repertoires from about 8 infant thymus samples and four related peripheral blood samples. Donor ages ranging from roughly 7 to 250 days were recorded, and a handful of male and a couple of female infants were included in the cohort. Thymocytes were freed from the tissue by mechanical means and kept at -70 degrees C as pellets of roughly 8.5-31 million cells. A QIAsymphony instrument was used to extract genomic DNA from frozen cell pellets. The immunoSEQ multiplex PCR assay was used to amplify the TCRB and TCRAD loci from a standardized quantity of quality-controlled genomic DNA. Amplicons spanned the V(D)J region at a length sufficient to cover the CDR3 and identify V and J genes. The amplicons were sequenced on an Illumina platform via the commercial immunoSEQ service. Primer bias and sequencing errors were corrected as previously described, and TCRAD and TCRB were defined on the basis of the IMGT database. immunoSEQ Analyzer 3.0 and VDJTools were used for repertoire analysis, which covered basic statistics, V/J segment usage, diversity estimates, rarefaction and pairwise overlap. Chao1, ChaoE, Efron-Thisted, Shannon and inverse Simpson indices were used to estimate diversity, which was also estimated on datasets down-sampled to the smallest sample. Repertoire overlap was determined by strict matching of CDR3 nucleotide sequence, V gene and J gene, and Jaccard-based multidimensional scaling clustering was applied. Thymus samples yielded on average approximately 800,000 unique TCRB clonotypes, compared with around 79,000 from blood samples.

This chain joins TRBV4-3 to TRBJ2-5; no D gene is confidently identified. The TCR comes from a boy younger than two with a congenital heart defect. Donor details come from another sample of the same person, matched by shared clones. Sequenced sample: thymocytes. The CDR3 protein sequence reads: CASSQGHAGLKETQYF. The nucleotides read TGCGCCAGCAGCCAAGGCCATGCCGGGTTAAAAGAGACCCAGTACTTC.